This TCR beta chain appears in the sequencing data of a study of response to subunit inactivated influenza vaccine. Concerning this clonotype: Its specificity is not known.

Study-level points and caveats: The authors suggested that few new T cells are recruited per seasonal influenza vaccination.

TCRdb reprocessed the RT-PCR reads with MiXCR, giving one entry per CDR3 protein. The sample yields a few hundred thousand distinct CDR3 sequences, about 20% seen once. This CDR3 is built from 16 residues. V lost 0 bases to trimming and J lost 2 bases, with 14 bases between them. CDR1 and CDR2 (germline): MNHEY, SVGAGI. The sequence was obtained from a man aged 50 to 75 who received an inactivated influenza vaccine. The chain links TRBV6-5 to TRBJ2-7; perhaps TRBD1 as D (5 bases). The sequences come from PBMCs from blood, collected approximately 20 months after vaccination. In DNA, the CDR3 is TGTGCCAGCAGTTACTCGCCCGACCAAGGGGCCTACGAGCAGTACTTC. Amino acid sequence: CASSYSPDQGAYEQYF.